This T cell receptor beta chain was captured in a study of low-dose radiotherapy and immunotherapy resistance in tumors. On the study more broadly: Cohort 1 was treated with 0.5 Gy per fraction at 2-week intervals, amounting to 6.5 Gy overall.

Time point described: before trial treatment. There are a few counts of this clonotype. Primers used for first-strand cDNA, a TRAV- and TRBV-specific set, covered both alpha and beta chains. TCRs were put through 15 to 25 PCR cycles of amplification with Phusion. A constant-region primer and the V-primer adapter served as the primer pair. TCRdb reanalysed the reads using MiXCR and keeps one entry per CDR3 protein. The repertoire holds 85,000 to 95,000 distinct CDR3 sequences, with just under 9.5% as singletons. The sequence came from a male donor with prostate cancer. This specimen consisted of PBMCs, obtained before treatment.

The CDR3 DNA follows: TGCAGCGTAGGAGGACAGGCCAGCACAGATACGCAGTATTTT. Translation: CSVGGQASTDTQYF. The chain links TRBV29-1 to TRBJ2-3, with 7 bases aligning to TRBD1. J was trimmed by 0 bases and V by 6 bases; bases with no gene match: 6. The CDR3 is 14 residues long. Germline-derived CDR1 and CDR2 are SQVTM and ANQGSEA.